This T cell receptor (beta chain) derives from a study of T cell responses to AZD1222 COVID-19 vaccine. Generated by immunoSEQ multiplex PCR, the TCRdb table keeps only in-frame clones and is missing some. The table shows 150,000 or so clones, with about nine tenths occurring only once. This CDR3 has 11 amino acids. Germline loops: CDR1 SGHAT, CDR2 FQNNGV. V dropped 6 bases and J dropped 7 bases, with 7 bases sitting between them. The chain has TRBV11-2 and TRBJ2-1; D might be TRBD1 (5 bases). This TCR was recovered from an adult who received the AZD1222 COVID-19 vaccine. This specimen consisted of peripheral blood, obtained 28 days after the second AZD1222 dose. The CDR3 DNA is TGTGCCAGCAGGGACACGAATGAGCAGTTCTTC. Its translation is CASRDTNEQFF.